This is a list of T cell receptor beta chains from one sample in a study of T cell responses to AZD1222 COVID-19 vaccine. TCRdb's copy holds only in-frame clones and misses some; the assay was immunoSEQ multiplex PCR. Seen here are 89,000 or so clones, roughly 88% observed once, and the top ten hold 15% to 20%. Specimen: peripheral blood, collected on day 0 of AZD1222 vaccination. These TCRs come from an adult in good health. CDR3s include the opening cysteine and the closing phenylalanine or tryptophan. The order of the fields is V gene, clone size, D gene, J gene, CDR3 DNA, CDR3 protein. D genes are given only for firm matches. A clone size is listed for some rows: how often the clone was seen (once, few, many), or a class if it is expanded.

TRBV18	-	TRBD1	TRBJ1-4	TGTGCCAGCTCGTCGGGAGACAGGGGTAGGACTAATGAAAAACTGTTTTTT	CASSSGDRGRTNEKLFF
TRBV5-1	-	TRBD1	TRBJ1-1	TGCGCCAGCAGCCCCGGGACAGGGGCCGGGAACACTGAAGCTTTCTTT	CASSPGTGAGNTEAFF
TRBV6-5	-	TRBD1	TRBJ2-1	TGTGCCAGCACGGGACAGGGCGGTGAGCAGTTCTTC	CASTGQGGEQFF
TRBV5-6	-	TRBD1	TRBJ1-1	TGTGCCAGCAGCGGGACAGGGAATGCTGAAGCTTTCTTT	CASSGTGNAEAFF
TRBV9	-	-	TRBJ1-2	TGTGCCAGCAGCGGACCAGGGGCTCCCGGCTACACCTTC	CASSGPGAPGYTF
TRBV11-2	-	-	TRBJ1-2	TGTGCCAGCAGCCCCGGACACTTTGAGGGCTACACCTTC	CASSPGHFEGYTF
TRBV18	-	-	TRBJ2-7	TGTGCCAGCTCACCTGCCAGTTACTACGAGCAGTACTTC	CASSPASYYEQYF
TRBV6-1	-	TRBD1	TRBJ1-2	TGTGCCAGCAGTGATTTGACAGGGATGAGGGGCTACACCTTC	CASSDLTGMRGYTF
TRBV19	once	TRBD1	TRBJ1-5	TGTGCCAGTAGTCAACAACAGGGGCGAAGCAATCAGCCCCAGCATTTT	CASSQQQGRSNQPQHF
TRBV7-9	-	TRBD1	TRBJ2-2	TGTGCCAGCACCTTGCGGACAGGGAGAACTAGGGATGAAGGGGAGCTGTTTTTT	CASTLRTGRTRDEGELFF
TRBV20-1	-	TRBD2	TRBJ2-1	TGCAGTGCTAGTGGACTAGCGGGGGACATTGAGCAGTTCTTC	CSASGLAGDIEQFF
TRBV2	-	TRBD1	TRBJ1-1	TGTGCCAGCAGTGCAACCGGGACAGGTATCTCAGCTTTCTTT	CASSATGTGISAFF
TRBV5-4	-	TRBD2	TRBJ2-7	TGTGCCAGCAGCCCTTCCCTAGCGGGAGGGTCTGGAGAGCAGTACTTC	CASSPSLAGGSGEQYF
TRBV10-3	-	TRBD1	TRBJ2-2	TGTGCCATCAGCAGACAGGGGGCGGCCGGGGAGCTGTTTTTT	CAISRQGAAGELFF
TRBV7-2	-	-	TRBJ2-3	TGTGCCAGCAGCTTAGGGCCTAGGCAAGGCACAGATACGCAGTATTTT	CASSLGPRQGTDTQYF
TRBV7-9	-	-	TRBJ1-2	TGTGCCAGCATCAGCGCAGCAGGTTTATCCTATGGCTACACCTTC	CASISAAGLSYGYTF
TRBV5-6	-	TRBD2	TRBJ2-1	TGTGCCAGCAGCTTGGCGGGAGGTGCCTACAATGAGCAGTTCTTC	CASSLAGGAYNEQFF